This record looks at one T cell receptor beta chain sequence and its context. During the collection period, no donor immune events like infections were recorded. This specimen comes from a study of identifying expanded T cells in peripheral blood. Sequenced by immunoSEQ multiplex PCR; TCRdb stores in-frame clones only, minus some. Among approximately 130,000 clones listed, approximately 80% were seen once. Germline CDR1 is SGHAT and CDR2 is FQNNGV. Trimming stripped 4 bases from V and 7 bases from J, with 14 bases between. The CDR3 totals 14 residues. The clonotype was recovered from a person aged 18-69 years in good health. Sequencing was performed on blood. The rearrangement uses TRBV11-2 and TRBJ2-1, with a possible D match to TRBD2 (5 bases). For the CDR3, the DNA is TGTGCCAGCAGCTCCTCACTAGTCCGGAATGAGCAGTTCTTC. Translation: CASSSSLVRNEQFF.